The clone carrying this T cell receptor beta chain was seen more than once but under ten times. Its antigen is undetermined. Within the sample, other DNA sequences also encode this same CDR3. Sequencing used immunoSEQ multiplex PCR; TCRdb keeps in-frame clones, though not all of them. The repertoire has about 64,000 clones, about 90% of them found once; the top ten carry about 9.3%. This record comes from a study of PD-1 blockade in classical Hodgkin lymphoma. Study outcomes and limitations: Whereas CD4+ TCR diversity had risen significantly by C4D1, CD8+ TCR diversity had not. Baseline TCR diversity was reportedly lower in newly diagnosed patients than healthy donors.

Time point meaning: cycle 4 day 1 (C4D1), after around six weeks of nivolumab. Each patient relapsed following autologous stem cell transplantation, and prior brentuximab vedotin exposure differed. Under best response, outcomes were complete response, partial response or progressive disease. V was pared by 5 bases and J by 7 bases, with 9 bases of the junction left unmatched. The CDR3 covers 15 residues. Germline loops: CDR1 SEHNR, CDR2 FQNEAQ (reference sequence). Specimen: peripheral blood mononuclear cells (PBMCs), collected before the fourth cycle of nivolumab. The source is a human donor with classical Hodgkin lymphoma. V gene TRBV7-9 combines with J gene TRBJ2-1; 9 bases align to TRBD2. CDR3: CASSPGGGVSNEQFF. CDR3 bases: TGTGCCAGCAGCCCAGGCGGGGGGGTTTCGAATGAGCAGTTCTTC. Full variable domain (remainder filled in from reference TRBV7-9 and TRBJ2-1): DTGVSQNPRHKITKRGQNVTFRCDPISEHNRLYWYRQTLGQGPEFLTYFQNEAQLEKSRLLSDRFSAERPKGSFSTLEIQRTEQGDSAMYLCASSPGGGVSNEQFFGPGTRLTVL.